This is a list of T cell receptor beta chains from one sample in a study of cytomegalovirus exposure and HLA in healthy donors. Assay: immunoSEQ multiplex PCR; the TCRdb copy retains only in-frame clones and omits some. The table has 150,000 to 200,000 clones, around a tenth seen once. Sequencing was carried out using PBMCs. The receptors originated from a woman in her 30s in good health and CMV-seropositive. The CDR3 runs from the conserved cysteine through the conserved F or W. Fields, in order: CDR3 protein, J gene, V gene.

CDR3 protein: CASSEDSPFDEQYF
J gene: TRBJ2-7
V gene: TRBV6-1

CDR3 protein: CASRSQAARPSEQYF
J gene: TRBJ2-7
V gene: TRBV12-2

CDR3 protein: CASSPMTGEDGYTF
J gene: TRBJ1-2
V gene: TRBV18

CDR3 protein: CASSEKAGTGELFF
J gene: TRBJ2-2
V gene: TRBV7-7

CDR3 protein: CASSLFYREYTEAFF
J gene: TRBJ1-1
V gene: TRBV5-6

CDR3 protein: CASKGRRESLEQYF
J gene: TRBJ2-7
V gene: TRBV27

CDR3 protein: CASSVAGAEKLFF
J gene: TRBJ1-4
V gene: TRBV19

CDR3 protein: CASSSQGSSYEQYF
J gene: NA
V gene: TRBV5-1

CDR3 protein: CAWDGTGGFDEKLFF
J gene: TRBJ1-4
V gene: TRBV30

CDR3 protein: CASNDGRASGELFF
J gene: TRBJ2-2
V gene: TRBV5-1

CDR3 protein: CASSMSSGSGAYEQYF
J gene: TRBJ2-7
V gene: TRBV19

CDR3 protein: CASSPEVGYNEQFF
J gene: TRBJ2-1
V gene: TRBV7-7

CDR3 protein: CARDRQFRNTEAFF
J gene: TRBJ1-1
V gene: TRBV6-5

CDR3 protein: CASSEAGYGYTF
J gene: TRBJ1-2
V gene: TRBV10-1

CDR3 protein: CASSLEGTGELFF
J gene: TRBJ2-2
V gene: TRBV5-1

CDR3 protein: CASYPGGAEAFF
J gene: TRBJ1-1
V gene: TRBV19

CDR3 protein: CSVLQRELNYGYTF
J gene: TRBJ1-2
V gene: TRBV29-1

CDR3 protein: CASTGPGGVNTEAFF
J gene: TRBJ1-1
V gene: TRBV5-1

CDR3 protein: CASSPLRLADTQYEQYF
J gene: NA
V gene: TRBV5-6

CDR3 protein: CASYMGLAGVSYNEQFF
J gene: TRBJ2-1
V gene: TRBV18

CDR3 protein: CASSGGWVAGVDTQYF
J gene: TRBJ2-3
V gene: TRBV9

CDR3 protein: CASSQETGYSNQPQHF
J gene: TRBJ1-5
V gene: TRBV4-1

CDR3 protein: CASSPAGARGGTDTQYF
J gene: TRBJ2-3
V gene: TRBV5-5

CDR3 protein: CASSEPQTGEDTEAFF
J gene: TRBJ1-1
V gene: TRBV2

CDR3 protein: CASSLGGAVGYTF
J gene: TRBJ1-2
V gene: TRBV19

CDR3 protein: CASSYSRGVRGYGYTF
J gene: TRBJ1-2
V gene: TRBV6-6

CDR3 protein: CASSLEEGGVYEQYF
J gene: TRBJ2-7
V gene: TRBV7-6